The source of this T cell receptor beta chain is a study of blood T cell repertoires in COVID-19. Assay: immunoSEQ multiplex PCR; the TCRdb copy retains only in-frame clones and omits some. The sample includes around 500,000 clones, more than 75% seen only once; the top ten take about 1.7%. Individuals aged about 18 to 89 years were recruited from about two dozen US areas. V lost 4 bases, J lost 7 bases, and 17 bases lay in between. This CDR3 has 15 residues. Per the germline V gene, CDR1 is MNHEY and CDR2 is SMNVEV (reference sequence). What was sequenced was PBMCs or T cells enriched from blood (not recorded which). The chain combines TRBV27 with TRBJ1-5; D not resolved. This TCR came from a woman between 40 and 50 years old who had recovered from COVID-19. CDR3 DNA: TGTGCCAGCAGTTCTAGCCGGGCCGGCGGACAGCCCCAGCATTTT. Its translation is CASSSSRAGGQPQHF.